One and the same sample provided the 25 T cell receptor beta chains below, sequenced in a study of identifying expanded T cells in peripheral blood. Generated by immunoSEQ multiplex PCR, the TCRdb table keeps only in-frame clones and is missing some. The sample yields around 130,000 clones, approximately 86% seen once. Sequenced material: blood. All receptors derive from a person aged 18 to 70 in good health.

This clone was seen a handful of times. The rearrangement links TRBV4-1 to TRBJ1-5, with TRBD1 as a possible D gene (5 bases). The CDR3 is 15 amino acids. Trimming took off 0 bases at V and 6 bases at J, with 12 bases between the two ends. CDR1 is MGHRA, CDR2 YSYEKL, per germline. CDR3 loop: CASSQDPAGTQPQHF. The CDR3 coding sequence is TGCGCCAGCAGCCAAGATCCAGCTGGGACTCAGCCCCAGCATTTT.

The chain is built from TRBV5-1 and TRBJ2-1; unclear D gene. Germline V gene sequence: CDR1 SGHRS, CDR2 YFSETQ. The germline V and J ends were trimmed by 1 base and 7 bases, with 3 bases remaining between them. This CDR3 spans 11 amino acids. The CDR3 nucleotides are TGCGCCAGCAGCTTGATGAATGAGCAGTTCTTC. Translation: CASSLMNEQFF.

This chain connects TRBV25-1 to TRBJ1-2, with a possible D match to TRBD1 (5 bases). CDR1 and CDR2 from the germline V gene are MGHDK and SYGVNS. The CDR3 runs 15 residues. The ends were cut back, 3 bases at V and 3 bases at J, with 14 bases in the middle. CDR3 residues: CASSDPGQGYYGYTF. As DNA, the CDR3 is TGTGCCAGCAGTGATCCGGGGCAGGGCTACTATGGCTACACCTTC.

This chain connects TRBV28 to TRBJ2-7; TRBD1 might be the D (6 bases). CDR1 and CDR2 (germline): MDHEN, SYDVKM. V lost 6 bases, J lost 9 bases, and 12 bases lay in between. This CDR3 contains 11 residues. In DNA form, the CDR3 reads TGTGCCAGCAGCACCTCCAGGGGGCAGTACTTC. It yields the protein CASSTSRGQYF.

Only one count was recorded for this clone. For the CDR3, the DNA is TGTGCCAGCAGTGACGGGATGACTAGCACAGATACGCAGTATTTT. Amino acid sequence: CASSDGMTSTDTQYF. The genes are TRBV6-4 and TRBJ2-3; D not resolved. The CDR3 contains 15 residues. The V gene lost 2 bases and the J gene lost 0 bases, with 9 bases spanning the gap. Germline assignment: CDR1 MRHNA and CDR2 SNTAGT.

This chain links TRBV6-6 with TRBJ2-4; TRBD1 aligns across 10 bases. V shed 2 bases, J shed 7 bases, and the junction held 8 bases outside the gene matches. Germline V gene sequence: CDR1 MNHNY, CDR2 SVGAGI (reference sequence). This CDR3 has 16 amino acids. In nucleotides, the CDR3 is TGTGCCAGCAGTTACCCCAAAAGACAGGGGGCGAACATTCAGTACTTC. This translates into CASSYPKRQGANIQYF.

This chain connects TRBV28 to TRBJ1-1; 7 positions agree with TRBD1. V was pared by 5 bases and J by 7 bases, with 7 bases of the junction left unmatched. This CDR3 spans 13 amino acids. Germline values: CDR1 MDHEN, CDR2 SYDVKM. In nucleotides, the CDR3 is TGTGCCAGCAGTCTCGGGGGGACAGTTGAAGCTTTCTTT. Amino acids: CASSLGGTVEAFF.

J is TRBJ1-1 and V is TRBV6-5; the D is unclear. Germline V gene lookup returns CDR1 MNHEY and CDR2 SVGAGI. This CDR3 comprises 12 residues. V was shortened by 2 bases and J by 7 bases, with 8 bases between the two germline ends. In DNA form, the CDR3 reads TGTGCCAGCAGTTACCCCCTAAGTGAAGCTTTCTTT. Amino acid sequence: CASSYPLSEAFF.

The chain links TRBV6-5 to TRBJ2-3; D assignment may be TRBD1 or TRBD2 (6 bases each). The CDR3 loop spans 14 amino acids. With 3 bases removed from V and 4 bases from J, the gap between germline ends came to 11 bases. The germline V gene encodes CDR1 MNHEY and CDR2 SVGAGI. The CDR3 loop is CASSYPGGADTQYF. The CDR3 nucleotides are TGTGCCAGCAGTTATCCCGGGGGCGCAGATACGCAGTATTTT.

This clone was detected only a few times. The chain joins TRBV5-1 to TRBJ1-2; a possible D gene is TRBD1 (5 bases). CDR3 size: 16 residues. The V gene lost 4 bases and the J gene lost 3 bases, with 19 bases spanning the gap. The germline CDR1 and CDR2 sequences are SGHRS and YFSETQ. In nucleotides, the CDR3 is TGCGCCAGCAGCGGGACCGGGGCCGCGGGAGACTATGGCTACACCTTC. It encodes CASSGTGAAGDYGYTF.

The rearrangement uses TRBV18 and TRBJ2-3; D is tentatively TRBD1 or TRBD2 (5 bases each). Germline CDR1 is KGHSH and CDR2 is LQKENI. V was shortened by 3 bases and J by 1 base, with 11 bases between the two germline ends. This CDR3 region has 15 residues. The CDR3 region is CASSPATGRTDTQYF. DNA of the CDR3: TGTGCCAGCTCACCGGCGACGGGGCGCACAGATACGCAGTATTTT.

The chain links TRBV6-5 to TRBJ2-5; unclear D gene. Trimming took off 2 bases at V and 3 bases at J, with 13 bases between the two ends. The CDR3 loop spans 15 amino acids. Germline CDR1 is MNHEY and CDR2 is SVGAGI. For the CDR3, the DNA is TGTGCCAGCAGTTACGGGGTGGCAGGAAAAGAGACCCAGTACTTC. The encoded protein is CASSYGVAGKETQYF.

This clone turned up a few times. This sequence joins TRBV12-5 and TRBJ2-5; no reliable D call. The V end lost 2 bases, the J end lost 2 bases, and 6 bases lay between the germline ends. The germline V gene has CDR1 LGHNT and CDR2 FRNRAP. The CDR3 sequence is 13 residues long. CDR3 residues: CASGLRQQETQYF. CDR3 DNA: TGTGCTAGTGGTTTGAGACAACAAGAGACCCAGTACTTC.

The chain couples TRBV11-2 to TRBJ2-7; D is ambiguous. Germline CDR1 is SGHAT and CDR2 is FQNNGV. The CDR3 has 13 residues. Between the trimmed V and J ends, which lost 5 bases and 5 bases, there was a span of 13 bases. CDR3 sequence: CASSALGFNEQYF. The CDR3 DNA follows: TGTGCCAGCAGCGCACTGGGGTTTAACGAGCAGTACTTC.

This CDR3 is CASRSSGNTIYF. The CDR3 nucleotides are TGTGCCAGCAGGTCCTCTGGAAACACCATATATTTT. The V gene is TRBV6-5, the J gene TRBJ1-3; no clear D. CDR3 length: 12 amino acids. V lost 6 bases to trimming and J lost 0 bases, with 3 bases between them. CDR1 and CDR2 from the germline V gene are MNHEY and SVGAGI.

V gene TRBV6-5 combines with J gene TRBJ2-7, with D unresolved. Germline V CDR1 and CDR2: MNHEY, SVGAGI. This CDR3 is built from 11 residues. V shed 6 bases and J shed 3 bases, with 6 bases lying between them. CDR3 in amino acids: CASRKSYEQYF. CDR3 bases: TGTGCCAGCAGGAAGAGCTACGAGCAGTACTTC.

The CDR3 loop is CASSTWEAGSYEQYF. The DNA of the CDR3 is TGTGCCAGTAGTACCTGGGAGGCTGGGTCTTACGAGCAGTACTTC. This rearrangement joins TRBV19 to TRBJ2-7; D perhaps matches TRBD2 (6 bases). The V gene lost 4 bases and the J gene lost 4 bases, with 17 bases spanning the gap. This CDR3 region has 15 residues. CDR1 is LNHDA, CDR2 SQIVND, per germline (reference sequence).

This chain uses TRBV30 with TRBJ2-3; D might be TRBD2 (5 bases). Trimming removed 8 bases at V and 0 bases at J, with 15 bases between. Germline V gene sequence: CDR1 GTSNPN, CDR2 SVGIG (reference sequence). This CDR3 spans 14 amino acids. The CDR3 is CASTPGKSTDTQYF. The CDR3 region has the DNA TGTGCCAGCACCCCGGGAAAGAGCACAGATACGCAGTATTTT. Filled out from reference TRBV30 and TRBJ2-3, the complete variable domain reads SQTIHQWPATLVQPVGSPLSLECTVEGTSNPNLYWYRQAAGRGLQLLFYSVGIGQISSEVPQNLSASRPQDRQFILSSKKLLLSDSGFYLCASTPGKSTDTQYFGPGTRLTVL.

The genes are TRBV14 and TRBJ2-7; 7 nucleotides agree with TRBD1. Germline V gene sequence: CDR1 SGHDN, CDR2 FVKESK. This CDR3 has 13 residues. Germline trimming cut 8 bases from V and 3 bases from J; bases unmatched to any gene: 7. CDR3 bases: TGTGCCAGCTCGTTCCGGGACAGCTACGAGCAGTACTTC. Protein: CASSFRDSYEQYF. Full variable domain (rest looked up from reference TRBV14 and TRBJ2-7): EAGVTQFPSHSVIEKGQTVTLRCDPISGHDNLYWYRRVMGKEIKFLLHFVKESKQDESGMPNNRFLAERTGGTYSTLKVQPAELEDSGVYFCASSFRDSYEQYFGPGTRLTVT.

This clone was observed a single time. The V call is TRBV11-3, the J call TRBJ2-7; maybe TRBD2 (5 bases). Per germline, CDR1 SGHNT and CDR2 YENEEA. Trimming removed 5 bases from V and 2 bases from J, with 13 bases in between. The CDR3 sequence is 14 residues long. Here the CDR3 reads CASSPARDTYEQYF. The CDR3 bases are TGTGCCAGCAGCCCCGCACGGGATACCTACGAGCAGTACTTC.

This sequence joins TRBV27 and TRBJ2-7; D might be TRBD1 (5 bases). The V gene's germline CDR1 is MNHEY and CDR2 SMNVEV (reference sequence). Between the trimmed V and J ends, which lost 3 bases and 3 bases, there was a span of 18 bases. This CDR3 is built from 16 residues. The CDR3 region has the DNA TGTGCCAGCAGTTTTGGGCAGGGTGGGATGGACTACGAGCAGTACTTC. Its protein is CASSFGQGGMDYEQYF.

The chain has TRBV27 and TRBJ1-5, with a possible D match to TRBD1 (5 bases). This CDR3 is 16 amino acids long. CDR1 is MNHEY and CDR2 is SMNVEV in the germline V gene (reference sequence). The ends were cut back, 3 bases at V and 1 base at J, with 13 bases in the middle. CDR3 coding DNA: TGTGCCAGCAGTTTCCCTCGGGGGGGGAGCAATCAGCCCCAGCATTTT. The encoded protein is CASSFPRGGSNQPQHF.

This sequence joins TRBV5-1 and TRBJ1-4; 9 nucleotides align to TRBD1. This CDR3 comprises 17 residues. V trimming: 2 bases; J trimming: 5 bases; junction bases outside the gene matches: 10. Germline V gene data show CDR1 as SGHRS and CDR2 as YFSETQ. The CDR3, as DNA: TGCGCCAGCAGCTTTGAGCCGGGACAGGGCCCAAATGAAAAACTGTTTTTT. Its translation is CASSFEPGQGPNEKLFF.

The chain recombines TRBV5-1 with TRBJ2-1; 8 nucleotides align to TRBD1. The germline V gene encodes CDR1 SGHRS and CDR2 YFSETQ. V was pared by 4 bases and J by 4 bases, with 10 bases of the junction left unmatched. The CDR3 has 16 residues. The CDR3 loop reads CASSQNPGTGYNEQFF. The CDR3 DNA is TGCGCCAGCAGCCAAAACCCCGGGACAGGTTACAATGAGCAGTTCTTC.

The J gene is TRBJ2-3, the V gene TRBV7-9; D gene unclear. Germline CDR1 SEHNR, CDR2 FQNEAQ (reference sequence). The CDR3 consists of 14 residues. V was cut by 3 bases and J by 2 bases, with 9 bases left in between. The CDR3 DNA sequence: TGTGCCAGCAGCTTGAACCCTAACACAGATACGCAGTATTTT. It specifies CASSLNPNTDTQYF.